Listed below are T cell receptor beta chains from one sample, sequenced in a study of T cell repertoires in cytomegalovirus infection. TCRdb analysed the reads with MiXCR anew, one entry per CDR3 protein. The data contain almost 500,000 distinct CDR3 sequences, around 10% of them seen just once; the ten biggest clones take up roughly 10%. Material: PBMCs. These receptors were taken from a human donor in good health (CMV status not recorded). Some clones in this sample may be carry-over from other donors' samples. Each CDR3 is given with its conserved first and last residue. Each record gives: J gene, D gene, clone size, V gene, CDR3 length, CDR3 protein, CDR3 DNA. A D gene is named only where the DNA matches it firmly. Rows give clone size only sometimes, using once, few, many, or a class for an expanded clone.

TRBJ2-1	-	-	TRBV30	15	CAWSVPRAWENEQFF	TGTGCCTGGAGTGTACCCCGGGCTTGGGAGAATGAGCAGTTCTTC
TRBJ2-3	TRBD2	many	TRBV2	14	CAIHPSGESDTQYF	TGTGCCATACACCCTAGCGGGGAATCAGATACGCAGTATTTT
TRBJ2-1	TRBD2	many	TRBV20-1	16	CSARDSLAGAYNEQFF	TGCAGTGCTAGAGATTCGCTAGCGGGGGCCTACAATGAGCAGTTCTTC
TRBJ2-1	TRBD2	many	TRBV2	13	CATSVWGRDEQFF	TGTGCCACCTCTGTCTGGGGGAGGGATGAGCAGTTCTTC
TRBJ2-5	-	many	TRBV2	15	CASSEDGGREETQYF	TGTGCCAGCAGTGAAGACGGGGGCAGGGAAGAGACCCAGTACTTC
TRBJ2-5	TRBD2	many	TRBV7-6	16	CASSLISGGKQETQYF	TGTGCCAGCAGCTTAATCAGCGGGGGGAAGCAAGAGACCCAGTACTTC
TRBJ1-5	-	many	TRBV24-1	14	CAPRRASGGQPQHF	TGTGCCCCGAGAAGGGCCTCTGGAGGCCAGCCCCAGCATTTT
TRBJ2-2	-	many	TRBV7-3	14	CASSLEGPDGELFF	TGTGCCAGCAGCTTAGAGGGTCCAGACGGGGAGCTGTTTTTT
TRBJ2-2	TRBD2	many	TRBV6-5	15	CASSYSGGNTGELFF	TGTGCCAGCAGTTATAGCGGGGGGAACACCGGGGAGCTGTTTTTT
TRBJ1-3	TRBD1	many	TRBV7-6	14	CASSLWGQGNTIYF	TGTGCCAGCAGCTTATGGGGACAGGGAAACACCATATATTTT
TRBJ2-2	TRBD1	many	TRBV7-3	14	CASSITGATGELFF	TGTGCCAGCAGCATAACAGGGGCCACCGGGGAGCTGTTTTTT
TRBJ2-5	-	many	TRBV5-1	14	CASSSGGPQETQYF	TGCGCCAGCAGCTCCGGGGGACCCCAAGAGACCCAGTACTTC
TRBJ2-1	-	many	TRBV12-5	17	CASGFHFSAPRYNEQFF	TGTGCTAGTGGTTTTCATTTTTCAGCCCCCAGGTACAATGAGCAGTTCTTC
TRBJ2-7	-	-	TRBV20-1	15	CSARVAGPSSYEQYF	TGCAGTGCTAGAGTTGCCGGCCCGAGCTCCTACGAGCAGTACTTC
TRBJ1-5	-	many	TRBV10-3	14	CAISRGEGNQPQHF	TGTGCCATCAGTCGAGGGGAGGGCAATCAGCCCCAGCATTTT
TRBJ2-1	TRBD1	-	TRBV5-1	16	CASSVGQALSYNEQFF	TGCGCCAGCAGCGTGGGACAGGCCCTCTCCTACAATGAGCAGTTCTTC
TRBJ1-3	-	many	TRBV12-3/TRBV12-4	13	CASTQGRGNTIYF	TGTGCCAGCACCCAGGGTCGAGGAAACACCATATATTTT
TRBJ1-6	-	many	TRBV20-1	14	CSARGDGGDFTLHF	TGCAGTGCTAGAGGGGACGGGGGCGATTTTACCCTCCACTTT
TRBJ2-1	TRBD2	many	TRBV7-8	15	CASSLELAGVHEQFF	TGTGCCAGCAGCTTAGAACTAGCGGGAGTGCATGAGCAGTTCTTC
TRBJ1-5	TRBD1	many	TRBV20-1	17	CSAKGTGGFYSNQPQHF	TGCAGCGCCAAAGGGACAGGGGGTTTCTATAGCAATCAGCCCCAGCATTTT
TRBJ1-1	TRBD1	many	TRBV7-2	16	CASSSPPGQRNTEAFF	TGTGCCAGCAGCTCACCCCCGGGACAGAGAAACACTGAAGCTTTCTTT
TRBJ2-1	TRBD2	many	TRBV6-6	16	CASSYPSSGSYNEQFF	TGTGCCAGCAGTTACCCCTCTAGCGGGAGTTACAATGAGCAGTTCTTC
TRBJ2-3	-	many	TRBV2	15	CASSVWQVGTDTQYF	TGTGCCAGCAGTGTTTGGCAAGTGGGCACAGATACGCAGTATTTT
TRBJ2-2	TRBD1	many	TRBV19	14	CASNRQGYTGELFF	TGTGCCAGTAACCGACAGGGGTACACCGGGGAGCTGTTTTTT
TRBJ1-1	-	few	TRBV15	14	CATSRPLENTEAFF	TGTGCCACCAGCAGACCTCTGGAGAACACTGAAGCTTTCTTT
TRBJ2-1	TRBD2	many	TRBV3-1	12	CASSRERGEQFF	TGTGCCAGCAGCCGAGAGCGGGGTGAGCAGTTCTTC
TRBJ2-7	TRBD1	many	TRBV12-3/TRBV12-4	14	CASSSPGQVAEQYF	TGTGCCAGCAGTTCCCCTGGACAGGTAGCCGAGCAGTACTTC
TRBJ1-2	-	few	TRBV2	12	CASSFENYGYTF	TGTGCCAGCAGTTTTGAGAACTATGGCTACACCTTC
TRBJ2-7	TRBD2	many	TRBV7-8	14	CASSLDRGDHEQYF	TGTGCCAGCAGCTTAGATCGGGGGGACCACGAGCAGTACTTC
TRBJ2-7	-	-	TRBV27	14	CASSFGRGYYEQYF	TGTGCCAGCAGTTTTGGAAGGGGCTACTACGAGCAGTACTTC
TRBJ1-6	-	many	TRBV28	15	CASSSDGTYNSPLHF	TGTGCCAGCAGTTCGGATGGGACTTATAATTCACCCCTCCACTTT
TRBJ1-2	TRBD1	many	TRBV7-9	15	CASSPPGTGIDGYTF	TGTGCCAGCAGCCCTCCCGGGACAGGGATCGATGGCTACACCTTC
TRBJ2-7	TRBD1	many	TRBV2	16	CASSEATGTENYEQYF	TGTGCCAGCAGTGAAGCGACTGGGACAGAGAACTACGAGCAGTACTTC
TRBJ2-7	-	many	TRBV7-6	15	CASSSTGADSYEQYF	TGTGCCAGCAGCTCGACGGGGGCGGACTCCTACGAGCAGTACTTC
TRBJ1-4	-	many	TRBV20-1	15	CSAQLPGAANEKLFF	TGCAGTGCCCAACTACCAGGGGCAGCTAATGAAAAACTGTTTTTT
TRBJ2-7	TRBD2	many	TRBV6-5	18	CASSHTGLAGGFGYEQYF	TGTGCCAGCAGTCATACGGGTCTAGCGGGAGGTTTTGGCTACGAGCAGTACTTC
TRBJ1-1	-	-	TRBV6-1	14	CASSWASMNTEAFF	TGTGCCAGCAGTTGGGCGTCGATGAACACTGAAGCTTTCTTT
TRBJ2-1	TRBD2	many	TRBV2	17	CASSEWGGGGGAGEQFF	TGTGCCAGCAGTGAATGGGGAGGTGGCGGGGGGGCTGGTGAGCAGTTCTTC
TRBJ2-1	TRBD2	many	TRBV2	15	CASIGTSGRAGEQFF	TGTGCCAGCATTGGGACTAGCGGGAGGGCCGGTGAGCAGTTCTTC
TRBJ2-1	-	-	TRBV27	13	CASSRTPVNRQFF	TGTGCCAGCAGTCGAACCCCGGTCAATCGGCAGTTCTTC
TRBJ1-2	TRBD1	-	TRBV27	16	CASSERQGGIGYGYTF	TGTGCCAGCAGTGAGCGACAGGGAGGGATTGGGTATGGCTACACCTTC
TRBJ2-7	TRBD1	few	TRBV6-2/TRBV6-3	16	CASSYRRDRDLNEQYF	TGTGCCAGCAGTTACCGGCGGGACAGGGATCTGAACGAGCAGTACTTC
TRBJ2-1	TRBD1	many	TRBV7-3	14	CASSQQGAYNEQFF	TGTGCCAGCAGCCAACAGGGGGCCTACAATGAGCAGTTCTTC
TRBJ1-2	TRBD1	many	TRBV6-5	16	CASSYTRQGSDYGYTF	TGTGCCAGCAGTTACACAAGACAGGGTTCGGACTATGGCTACACCTTC
TRBJ2-1	-	few	TRBV29-1	14	CSALGGGESDEQFF	TGCAGCGCCTTGGGTGGCGGGGAGAGCGATGAGCAGTTCTTC
TRBJ2-5	-	few	TRBV2	12	CASSDGGRAQYF	TGTGCCAGCAGTGACGGGGGCCGGGCCCAGTACTTC
TRBJ2-5	-	few	TRBV6-6	12	CASRTYQETQYF	TGTGCCAGCAGGACGTACCAAGAGACCCAGTACTTC
TRBJ2-1	-	few	TRBV4-1	17	CASSRDISALGHNEQFF	TGCGCCAGCAGCCGAGATATTAGCGCGTTGGGGCACAATGAGCAGTTCTTC
TRBJ1-2	TRBD1	-	TRBV30	13	CATGGGQGRGYTF	TGTGCCACCGGAGGAGGACAGGGGAGAGGCTACACCTTC
TRBJ2-5	TRBD2	few	TRBV28	16	CASSLMPGTSIGTQYF	TGTGCCAGCAGTTTAATGCCCGGGACTAGCATAGGGACCCAGTACTTC
TRBJ2-2	TRBD1	many	TRBV12-3/TRBV12-4	15	CASSLGQGNAGELFF	TGTGCCAGCAGTTTAGGACAGGGGAACGCCGGGGAGCTGTTTTTT
TRBJ2-7	-	many	TRBV27	12	CASRSDMYEQYF	TGTGCCAGCCGCTCTGATATGTACGAGCAGTACTTC
TRBJ2-1	-	-	TRBV20-1	16	CSARGPGLRDYNEQFF	TGCAGTGCTAGAGGCCCCGGGTTGAGGGACTACAATGAGCAGTTCTTC
TRBJ1-2	-	few	TRBV2	14	CASSETGTSDGYTF	TGTGCCAGCAGTGAAACAGGGACCAGCGATGGCTACACCTTC
TRBJ1-5	TRBD1	-	TRBV9	15	CASSAGGDSNQPQHF	TGTGCCAGCAGCGCAGGGGGGGATAGCAATCAGCCCCAGCATTTT
TRBJ2-7	TRBD1	many	TRBV6-1	14	CASSDTGGPYEQYF	TGTGCCAGCAGTGACACAGGGGGGCCGTACGAGCAGTACTTC
TRBJ2-7	-	many	TRBV4-1	14	CASSQLPLFYEQYF	TGCGCCAGCAGCCAACTTCCCCTTTTCTACGAGCAGTACTTC